This T cell receptor beta chain was retrieved from a study of shared clonotypes between healthy human individuals (dated by TCRdb to about 2020). For context, the study as a whole: The cohort included three men and a couple of women between 18 and 49 years of age. The study deeply sequenced blood TCR repertoires of several healthy adults to estimate repertoire size and the extent of clonotype sharing between individuals. For each donor, CD4 naive and CD4 memory were each given three plates, CD8 naive was given two plates, and CD8 memory was given one plate. Libraries were prepared and TCR repertoires were sequenced by different laboratories using diverse techniques, in order to increase sequencing depth and limit assay-specific biases. Leukapheresis yielded between about 0.94 and 9.5 billion PBMCs per donor.

TCR CDR3 regions were amplified from genomic DNA by multiplex PCR using the deep immunoSEQ assay. Extracted genomic DNA from each cell subset was spread evenly across all wells of several immunoSEQ 96-well plates, with each plate serving as a replicate. For sorted subsets, approximately 0.2 ug of genomic DNA, equivalent to about 30,000 T cell genomes, went into each replicate PCR. The purified libraries were quantified using a Qubit 3.0 fluorometer, sized with a Bioanalyzer 2100, and then quantified again using the KAPA Library Quantification kit. Every immunoSEQ 96-well plate was sequenced on a dedicated single-read 150-cycle Illumina NextSeq 550 flow cell. In the original analysis: Because only junctional sequences without quality scores were contained in the immunoSEQ output, filtering matching that applied to full-length reads could not be performed. To assign V/J genes and CDR3, sequences were annotated against IMGT germline references using PyIR, a Python wrapper for IgBLAST v1.9. Reads were removed for weak V/J assignments (E-value above 1e-6), missing CDR3, stop codons, out-of-frame junctions, or ambiguous translated residues. A V3J clonotype was defined by an identical inferred V gene, J gene, and CDR3 amino acid sequence. Percentage overlap between repertoires was calculated by dividing the number of shared unique clonotypes by the size of the smaller repertoire. Richness of each repertoire was evaluated using RTK rarefaction, the Chao1 estimator, and Recon v2.1 estimates of unobserved clonotypes. Generation probabilities were computed with OLGA for all TCRbeta clonotypes obtained by the gDNA method from a few donors. TCRdb limited this immuneACCESS table to in-frame rearrangements with V and J called. A share of clones is missing; checked studies link under half to unresolved V genes, and the rest is unexplained. That table is the source of V, J and clone size, and D and trimming were worked out from the DNA. This sample comprises a few hundred thousand clones, around 96% of them detected only once. Around 0.3% of the sample goes to the ten largest clones.

About this clone itself: Its specific antigen is unknown. There are no base qualities to consult, and no much larger clone falls within one base.

Via the germline V gene, CDR1 is MNHNS and CDR2 SASEGT. Measured from the cysteine to the phenylalanine, the CDR3 is 16 residues long. The only DNA kept is the CDR3, 48 bases in frame from the first base. Trimming removed 0 bases from V and 4 bases from J, leaving 16 bases between the germline ends. Overall study results and their limits: The genetic and exposure-history diversity represented was limited by the small number of donors. Larger estimated clonotype richness was generally found for naive subsets than for memory subsets. Based on pairwise subsampling, the degree of clonotype sharing among donors was expected to be affected by sequencing depth. When a few donors were compared, the shared fraction of clonotypes was 5% to 6.5% for naive CD4, about 4% for naive CD8, more than 2% for memory CD4, and 0.4% for memory CD8. Higher generation probabilities were observed for clonotypes shared by all four sorted-subset donors than for non-shared clonotypes. Sampling was restricted to blood, and TCR repertoires in tissue are likely to differ from TCR repertoires in blood. Incomplete sequencing was indicated by rarefaction of sorted-subset datasets, despite the large sequencing depth.

The donors were healthy, HIV-negative adults with no recently reported acute infections or vaccinations. Every donor was a Caucasian adult residing in Nashville, Tennessee, USA. CD8 memory samples were composed of magnetically selected CD45RO+ cells combined with CCR7-negative CD45RA+ effector memory (TemRA) cells. After blood collection by leukapheresis, PBMCs were isolated using Ficoll-Histopaque density gradient centrifugation and then cryopreserved in the vapor phase of liquid nitrogen. Purity and quantity of every magnetically sorted T cell population were checked by analytical flow cytometry. Genomic DNA was isolated from each sorted fraction and quantified by UV absorbance on a Nanodrop 2000c.

Recombination connected TRBV6-1 to TRBJ2-7; no D gene call is confident. The receptor was derived from a man younger than 40 in good health. Specimen: memory CD8+ T cells sorted from blood. According to the study, the label for this sample's cell subset or site signals: CD45RO+ cells pooled with CCR7-negative TemRA cells. The DNA sequence reads TGTGCCAGCAGTGAAGCCGCGGACCAGACTCTATACGAGCAGTACTTC. It translates as CASSEAADQTLYEQYF.